This T cell receptor beta chain was found in a study of blood T cells in healthy people across ages. In regard to this clonotype: Its antigen is as yet unknown.

Whole-study results and caveats: The percentage of naive T cells correlated strongly with TCR beta diversity. It was not known whether donors were CMV positive (a possible confounder of expanded clonotype changes).

Together with a sample-barcoded 5' primer, a J-beta primer mix was included in a second PCR lasting about 7 to 11 cycles. The authors tagged each cDNA molecule using a template-switch adaptor with 12 random nucleotides. TCRdb recomputed calls from the 5' RACE reads with MiXCR, one row per CDR3 protein. This table holds about 600,000 distinct CDR3 sequences, 45% to 55% found once. The sequenced sample consisted of blood. The clonotype comes from a man of 80 years or more in good health.

CDR3 protein: CSARGPIVAGDYTF. The CDR3 DNA reads as TGCAGTGCTAGAGGTCCGATCGTGGCTGGAGACTACACCTTC. This chain joins TRBV20-1 and TRBJ1-2; no clear D. Trimming pared 1 base from V and 10 bases from J, leaving 19 bases between. The CDR3 has 14 residues. CDR1 and CDR2 (germline): DFQATT, SNEGSKA (reference sequence).